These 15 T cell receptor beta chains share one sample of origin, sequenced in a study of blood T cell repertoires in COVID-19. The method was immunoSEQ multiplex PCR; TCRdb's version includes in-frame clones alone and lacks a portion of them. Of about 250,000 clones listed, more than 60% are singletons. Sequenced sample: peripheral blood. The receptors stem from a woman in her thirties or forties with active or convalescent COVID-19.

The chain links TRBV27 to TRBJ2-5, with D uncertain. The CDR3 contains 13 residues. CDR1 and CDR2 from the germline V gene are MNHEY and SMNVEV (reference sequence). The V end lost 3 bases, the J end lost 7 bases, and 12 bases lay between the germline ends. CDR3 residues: CASSFGLSGTQYF. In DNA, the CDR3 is TGTGCCAGCAGTTTTGGCCTTTCAGGGACCCAGTACTTC.

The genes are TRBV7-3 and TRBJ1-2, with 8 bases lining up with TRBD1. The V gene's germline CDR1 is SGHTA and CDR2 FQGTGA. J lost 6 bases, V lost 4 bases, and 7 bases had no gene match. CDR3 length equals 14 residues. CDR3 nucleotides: TGTGCCAGCAGCTCTTCGACAGGGGCAGATGGCTACACCTTC. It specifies CASSSSTGADGYTF. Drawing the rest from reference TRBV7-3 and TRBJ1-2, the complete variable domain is GAGVSQTPSNKVTEKGKYVELRCDPISGHTALYWYRQSLGQGPEFLIYFQGTGAADDSGLPNDRFFAVRPEGSVSTLKIQRTERGDSAVYLCASSSSTGADGYTFGSGTRLTVV.

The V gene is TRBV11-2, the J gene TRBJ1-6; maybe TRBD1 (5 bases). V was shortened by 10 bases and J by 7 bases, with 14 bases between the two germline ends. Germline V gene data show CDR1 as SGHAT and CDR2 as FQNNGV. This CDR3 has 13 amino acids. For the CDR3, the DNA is TGTGCCACCCGGCTCGGGGGGAATTCACCCCTCCACTTT. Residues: CATRLGGNSPLHF.

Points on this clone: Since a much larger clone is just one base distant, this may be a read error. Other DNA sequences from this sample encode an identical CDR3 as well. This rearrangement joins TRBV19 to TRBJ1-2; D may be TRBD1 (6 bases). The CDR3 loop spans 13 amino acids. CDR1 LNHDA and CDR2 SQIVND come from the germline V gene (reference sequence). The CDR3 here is CASSKQGVQGYTF. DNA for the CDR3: TGTGCCAGTAGCAAACAGGGAGTTCAGGGCTATACCTTC.

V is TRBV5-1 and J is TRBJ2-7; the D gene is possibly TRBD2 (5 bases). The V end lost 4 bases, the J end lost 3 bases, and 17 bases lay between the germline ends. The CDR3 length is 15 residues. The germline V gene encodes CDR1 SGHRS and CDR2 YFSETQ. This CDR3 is CASSPLLRAGYEQYF. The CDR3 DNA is TGCGCCAGCAGCCCACTCCTGAGGGCCGGCTACGAGCAGTACTTC.

CDR3 protein: CASSPRAGGSYEQYF. The DNA for the CDR3 is TGTGCCAGCAGCCCGCGGGCGGGTGGGTCCTACGAGCAGTACTTC. The chain links TRBV7-6 to TRBJ2-7, with D possibly matching TRBD2 (5 bases). This CDR3 has 15 residues. Trimming left V 5 bases short and J 1 base short, with 15 bases between. From germline, CDR1 is SGHVS and CDR2 FNYEAQ.

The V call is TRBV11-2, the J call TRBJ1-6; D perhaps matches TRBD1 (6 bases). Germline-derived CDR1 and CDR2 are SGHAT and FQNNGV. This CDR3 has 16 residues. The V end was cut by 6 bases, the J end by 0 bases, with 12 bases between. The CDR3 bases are TGTGCCAGCAGACAAACAGGGAGCTCCTATAATTCACCCCTCCACTTT. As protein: CASRQTGSSYNSPLHF.

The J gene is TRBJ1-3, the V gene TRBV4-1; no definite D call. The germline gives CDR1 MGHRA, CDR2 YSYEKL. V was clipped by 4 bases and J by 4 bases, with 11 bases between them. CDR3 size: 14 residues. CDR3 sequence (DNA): TGCGCCAGCAGCCCCTATGGAGAGGGAAACACCATATATTTT. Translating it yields CASSPYGEGNTIYF.

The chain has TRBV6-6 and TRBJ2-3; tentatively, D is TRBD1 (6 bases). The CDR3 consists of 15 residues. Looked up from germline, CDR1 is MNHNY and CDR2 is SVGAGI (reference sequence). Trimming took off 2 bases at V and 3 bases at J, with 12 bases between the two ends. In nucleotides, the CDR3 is TGTGCCAGCAGTTACGAAGGGGGTGGTACAGATACGCAGTATTTT. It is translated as CASSYEGGGTDTQYF.

In DNA, the CDR3 is TGTGCCAGCAGCCCAGGGGGGGATACGCAGTATTTT. This codes for CASSPGGDTQYF. The rearrangement joins TRBV11-2 to TRBJ2-3; D possibly corresponds to TRBD1 (7 bases). With 5 bases removed from V and 6 bases from J, the gap between germline ends came to 9 bases. The CDR3 sequence is 12 residues long. In germline, CDR1 is SGHAT, CDR2 FQNNGV.

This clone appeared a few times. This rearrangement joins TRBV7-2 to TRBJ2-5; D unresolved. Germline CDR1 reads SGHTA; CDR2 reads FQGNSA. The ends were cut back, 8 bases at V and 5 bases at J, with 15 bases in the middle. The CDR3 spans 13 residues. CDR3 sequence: CASAQWSQETQYF. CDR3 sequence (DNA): TGTGCCAGCGCCCAGTGGTCCCAGGAGACCCAGTACTTC.

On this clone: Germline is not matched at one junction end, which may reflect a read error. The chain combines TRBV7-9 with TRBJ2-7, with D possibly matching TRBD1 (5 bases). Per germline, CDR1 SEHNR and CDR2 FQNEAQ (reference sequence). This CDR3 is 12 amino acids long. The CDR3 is CASTLDSYEQYF. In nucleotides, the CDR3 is TGTGCCAGCACCTTAGACAGCTACGAGCAGTACTTC.

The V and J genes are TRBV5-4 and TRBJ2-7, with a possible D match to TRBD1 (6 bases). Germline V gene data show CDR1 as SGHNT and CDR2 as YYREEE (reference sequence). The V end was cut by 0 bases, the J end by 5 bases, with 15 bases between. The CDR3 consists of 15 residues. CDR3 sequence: CASSLDPGDQDEQYF. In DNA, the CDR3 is TGTGCCAGCAGCTTGGATCCAGGGGACCAGGACGAGCAGTACTTC. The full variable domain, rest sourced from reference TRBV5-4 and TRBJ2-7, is ETGVTQSPTHLIKTRGQQVTLRCSSQSGHNTVSWYQQALGQGPQFIFQYYREEENGRGNFPPRFSGLQFPNYSSELNVNALELDDSALYLCASSLDPGDQDEQYFGPGTRLTVT.

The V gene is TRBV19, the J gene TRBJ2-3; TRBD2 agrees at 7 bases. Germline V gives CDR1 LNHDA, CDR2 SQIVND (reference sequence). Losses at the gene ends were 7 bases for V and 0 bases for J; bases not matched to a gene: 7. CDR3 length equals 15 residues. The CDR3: CASTRTRGSTDTQYF. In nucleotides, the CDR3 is TGTGCCAGTACCCGGACTAGAGGGAGCACAGATACGCAGTATTTT. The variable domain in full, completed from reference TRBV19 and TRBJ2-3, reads DGGITQSPKYLFRKEGQNVTLSCEQNLNHDAMYWYRQDPGQGLRLIYYSQIVNDFQKGDIAEGYSVSREKKESFPLTVTSAQKNPTAFYLCASTRTRGSTDTQYFGPGTRLTVL.

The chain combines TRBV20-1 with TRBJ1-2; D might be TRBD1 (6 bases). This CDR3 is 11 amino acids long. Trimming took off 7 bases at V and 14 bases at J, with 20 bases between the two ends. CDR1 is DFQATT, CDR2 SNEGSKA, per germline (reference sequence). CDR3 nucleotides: TGCAGTGTTACAGGACAGATTATTCAGACCTTC. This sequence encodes CSVTGQIIQTF.